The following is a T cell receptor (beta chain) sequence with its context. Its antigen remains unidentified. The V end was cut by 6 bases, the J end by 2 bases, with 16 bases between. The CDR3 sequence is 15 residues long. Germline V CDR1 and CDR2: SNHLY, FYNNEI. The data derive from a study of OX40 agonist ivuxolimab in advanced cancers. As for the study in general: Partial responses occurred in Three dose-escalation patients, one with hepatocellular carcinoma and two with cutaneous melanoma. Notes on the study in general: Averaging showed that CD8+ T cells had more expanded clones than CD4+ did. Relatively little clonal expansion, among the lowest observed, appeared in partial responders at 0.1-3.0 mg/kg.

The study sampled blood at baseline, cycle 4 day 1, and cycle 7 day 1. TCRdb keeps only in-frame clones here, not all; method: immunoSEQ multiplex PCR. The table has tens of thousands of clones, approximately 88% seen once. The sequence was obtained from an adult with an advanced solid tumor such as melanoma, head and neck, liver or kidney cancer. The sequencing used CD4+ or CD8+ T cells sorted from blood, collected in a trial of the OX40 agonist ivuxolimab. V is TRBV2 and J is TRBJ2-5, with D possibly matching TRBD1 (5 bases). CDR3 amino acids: CASSETAGIQETQYF. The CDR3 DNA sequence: TGTGCCAGCAGCGAGACAGCAGGTATACAAGAGACCCAGTACTTC.